This T cell receptor beta chain was recovered during a study of blood T cell repertoires in COVID-19. Clones were sequenced by immunoSEQ multiplex PCR, and TCRdb holds only the in-frame ones, with some missing. The sample includes approximately 270,000 clones, around 89% of them seen just once. The junction had 6 bases not matched to a gene; V was cut back by 7 bases and J by 0 bases. CDR3 length: 15 amino acids. Germline loops: CDR1 SGHVS, CDR2 FQNEAQ. The rearrangement links TRBV7-8 to TRBJ2-1; TRBD2 agrees at 7 bases. Sequences were obtained from peripheral blood. The receptor was isolated from a man aged 25 to 45 with acute or convalescent COVID-19. The CDR3 region has the DNA TGTGCCAGCAATCCCGGGACTACCTCCTACAATGAGCAGTTCTTC. Its protein product is CASNPGTTSYNEQFF.